Below, 28 T cell receptor beta chains from the same sample are listed, as sequenced in a study of patients and donors after allogeneic stem cell transplantation (dated by TCRdb to 2020 to 2022). Library method: RT-PCR. Sequenced on a NextSeq 550. Using fastp at Q25 and MiXCR, TCRdb reprocessed the public reads and kept productive beta chains. Under each unique CDR3 protein, matching rows form one entry showing the most common genes and DNA. In all, the sample holds approximately 430,000 distinct CDR3 sequences, and 16% of those were seen once. The top ten clonotypes cover just over 7% of the sample. The specimen sequenced was blood, either unsorted or a sorted T cell fraction (not recorded which). The receptors shown here come from a human donor who was either an allogeneic HSCT recipient or a stem cell or donor lymphocyte infusion donor (not recorded which). It is not recorded whose cells these are; they may come from a transplant donor.

In its sample, this clonotype was seen many times. The chain employs TRBV4-2 and TRBJ2-2; 7 nucleotides match TRBD1. Losses at the gene ends were 3 bases for V and 7 bases for J; bases not matched to a gene: 5. The CDR3 consists of 14 residues. Germline CDR1 reads LGHNA; CDR2 reads YNFKEQ. CDR3 region: CASSQRQGLGELFF. CDR3 sequence (DNA): TGTGCCAGCAGCCAGAGACAGGGTCTCGGGGAGCTGTTTTTT.

The V call is TRBV15, the J call TRBJ2-7; TRBD2 is a possible D gene (5 bases). This CDR3 has 14 residues. V gave up 0 bases and J gave up 7 bases, with 13 bases separating them. In germline, CDR1 is LNHNV, CDR2 YYDKDF (reference sequence). CDR3 sequence (DNA): TGTGCCACCAGCAGAGATAGGACCCGCGGGGAGCAGTACTTC. Its translation is CATSRDRTRGEQYF.

The chain couples TRBV30 to TRBJ1-5; D ambiguous. CDR1 and CDR2 (germline): GTSNPN, SVGIG (reference sequence). The length of the CDR3 is 13 residues. V was clipped by 3 bases and J by 6 bases, with 12 bases between them. CDR3 nucleotide sequence: TGTGCCTGGAGCATGGAGGGCTTTCAGCCCCAGCATTTT. Translated: CAWSMEGFQPQHF. The full variable domain, its missing parts supplied by reference TRBV30 and TRBJ1-5, is SQTIHQWPATLVQPVGSPLSLECTVEGTSNPNLYWYRQAAGRGLQLLFYSVGIGQISSEVPQNLSASRPQDRQFILSSKKLLLSDSGFYLCAWSMEGFQPQHFGDGTRLSIL.

CDR3 DNA sequence: TGTGCCAGCAGCCAAGAAACGGCAGGCCAAAACTATGGCTACACCTTC. It specifies CASSQETAGQNYGYTF. The gene calls are TRBV3-1 and TRBJ1-2; D remains ambiguous. The CDR3 has 16 residues. CDR1 LGHDT and CDR2 YNNKEL come from the germline V gene (reference sequence). Trimming removed 0 bases at V and 2 bases at J, with 13 bases between.

CDR3 loop: CASSKEGGRITDTQYF. DNA for the CDR3: TGTGCCAGCAGCAAAGAGGGGGGCCGGATCACAGATACGCAGTATTTT. The V call is TRBV21-1, the J call TRBJ2-3; the table's TRBD1 call for D was not verified on the DNA. TRBV21-1 represents a pseudogene. The CDR3 length is 16 residues.

This clonotype was picked up a small number of times. J is TRBJ1-1 and V is TRBV6-1, with 9 bases aligning to TRBD1. This CDR3 is built from 14 residues. The V segment lost 5 bases and the J segment 3 bases; nucleotides outside the gene matches: 4. Germline lookup yields CDR1 MNHNS and CDR2 SASEGT. The CDR3 loop is CASSKQGADTEAFF. The CDR3 nucleotides read TGTGCCAGCAGTAAACAGGGGGCGGACACTGAAGCTTTCTTT.

This sequence joins TRBV28 and TRBJ1-2; 9 bases fit TRBD1. The CDR3 has 14 residues. V lost 4 bases and J lost 5; bases outside the gene matches: 5. The V gene's germline CDR1 is MDHEN and CDR2 SYDVKM. CDR3: CASSSGQGGYGYTF. DNA of the CDR3: TGTGCCAGCAGTTCGGGACAGGGAGGTTATGGCTACACCTTC.

This clonotype was counted a few times. CDR3 sequence reads: CASRRPGQGNTEAFF. The DNA of the CDR3 is TGCGCCAGCAGAAGACCGGGACAGGGTAACACTGAAGCTTTCTTT. This chain links TRBV4-1 with TRBJ1-1, with 9 bases fitting TRBD1. V was clipped by 6 bases and J by 2 bases; unmatched bases: 7. The CDR3 has 15 amino acids. Germline assignment: CDR1 MGHRA and CDR2 YSYEKL.

This clonotype was recorded a few times. V usage is TRBV24-1 and J usage is TRBJ2-3; D might be TRBD1 (6 bases). The CDR3 covers 16 residues. The germline V gene has CDR1 KGHDR and CDR2 SFDVKD. V was shortened by 1 base and J by 4 bases, with 14 bases between the two germline ends. CDR3 sequence reads: CATSDFGRGTADTQYF. The CDR3 DNA reads as TGTGCCACCAGTGATTTTGGCAGGGGTACGGCAGATACGCAGTATTTT.

This clonotype was seen a few times. V and J are TRBV5-6 and TRBJ1-2; no firm D call. The V gene's germline CDR1 is SGHDT and CDR2 YYEEEE. V was clipped by 0 bases and J by 7 bases, with 10 bases between them. The CDR3 has 13 amino acids. CDR3 protein: CASSLVFSTGYTF. CDR3 coding DNA: TGTGCCAGCAGCTTGGTTTTTTCCACTGGCTACACCTTC.

This clonotype was found a few times. The rearrangement links TRBV10-3 to TRBJ1-1, with a tentative D call TRBD1 (6 bases). CDR3 size: 12 residues. Germline CDR1 reads ENHRY; CDR2 reads SYGVKD. The V and J ends lost 9 bases and 6 bases respectively, with 14 bases between them. CDR3: CAIKGQTPEAFF. DNA for the CDR3: TGTGCCATTAAGGGACAAACCCCTGAAGCTTTCTTT.

This clonotype was seen only a few times. The chain employs TRBV5-1 and TRBJ1-1; 8 positions agree with TRBD1. This CDR3 is built from 13 residues. V lost 0 bases and J lost 10; bases outside the gene matches: 5. Germline lookup yields CDR1 SGHRS and CDR2 YFSETQ. The chain's CDR3 is CASSLGDRSIAFF. The CDR3 region has the DNA TGCGCCAGCAGCTTGGGGGACAGGTCTATAGCTTTCTTT.

The CDR3, as DNA: TGCAGCGTCGACAGGAGGGGAACTGAAGCTTTCTTT. The encoded protein is CSVDRRGTEAFF. The rearrangement links TRBV29-1 to TRBJ1-1; D may be TRBD1 (6 bases). Germline values: CDR1 SQVTM, CDR2 ANQGSEA. The V end was cut by 6 bases, the J end by 5 bases, with 13 bases between. The CDR3 has 12 amino acids.

The table lists this clonotype with a few counts. The rearrangement uses TRBV20-1 and TRBJ2-1, with 10 bases matching TRBD2. From germline, CDR1 is DFQATT and CDR2 SNEGSKA (reference sequence). The length of the CDR3 is 14 residues. DNA for the CDR3: TGCAGGGCATCTTCGGGACTAGCGTACAATGAGCAGTTCTTC. Translating it yields CRASSGLAYNEQFF.

The J gene is TRBJ2-1, the V gene TRBV15, with TRBD1 identical over 7 bases. This CDR3 spans 21 amino acids. With V trimmed by 4 bases and J by 8 bases, 29 bases remained unmatched. CDR1 LNHNV and CDR2 YYDKDF come from the germline V gene (reference sequence). DNA of the CDR3: TGTGCCACCAGCACCCCTCCTGGACAGGACGATTATGGGGTGTTGGTCCATGAGCAGTTCTTC. Translation: CATSTPPGQDDYGVLVHEQFF. Supplemented by reference TRBV15 and TRBJ2-1, the full variable domain reads DAMVIQNPRYQVTQFGKPVTLSCSQTLNHNVMYWYQQKSSQAPKLLFHYYDKDFNNEADTPDNFQSRRPNTSFCFLDIRSPGLGDTAMYLCATSTPPGQDDYGVLVHEQFFGPGTRLTVL.

This chain uses TRBV6-1 with TRBJ1-5, with 9 bases matching TRBD1. The J segment lost 4 bases and the V segment lost 7 bases, leaving 5 bases of the junction unmatched. The CDR3 has 14 residues. The germline V gene encodes CDR1 MNHNS and CDR2 SASEGT. In DNA, the CDR3 is TGTGCCAGCATGGGACAGGGCGTAAATCAGCCCCAGCATTTT. Protein sequence: CASMGQGVNQPQHF.

The chain employs TRBV29-1 and TRBJ2-7; D gene uncertain. This CDR3 region has 10 residues. The germline gives CDR1 SQVTM, CDR2 ANQGSEA. V lost 3 bases to trimming and J lost 6 bases, with 6 bases between them. The CDR3 region has the DNA TGCAGCGTTGAGCGTGGCGAGCAGTACTTC. Amino acid sequence: CSVERGEQYF.

This clonotype was detected a few times. The chain recombines TRBV20-1 with TRBJ1-1, with D tentatively TRBD1 (6 bases). The CDR3 covers 15 residues. Trimming shortened V by 0 bases and J by 4 bases, and 15 bases separated the two germline ends. Germline-derived CDR1 and CDR2 are DFQATT and SNEGSKA (reference sequence). The CDR3 loop reads CSARDGRGLGTEAFF. In DNA form, the CDR3 reads TGCAGTGCTAGAGATGGCCGGGGGCTAGGCACTGAAGCTTTCTTT.

The V gene is TRBV6-2 or TRBV6-3, the J gene TRBJ2-3; D is uncertain. V was pared by 8 bases and J by 1 base, with 13 bases between. The CDR3 contains 14 residues. In germline, CDR1 is MNHEY, CDR2 SVGEGT. The CDR3 region is CASGPAPRTDTQYF. Here the CDR3 DNA reads TGTGCCAGCGGCCCAGCGCCTCGCACAGATACGCAGTATTTT.

The rearrangement links TRBV11-2 to TRBJ2-7, with a weak D call TRBD1 (6 bases). V lost 4 bases to trimming and J lost 5 bases, with 15 bases between them. The CDR3 contains 14 residues. CDR1 and CDR2 (germline): SGHAT, FQNNGV. DNA of the CDR3: TGTGCCAGCAGCTCAGTCTGGGGGCACCACGAGCAGTACTTC. It is translated as CASSSVWGHHEQYF.

V is TRBV20-1 and J is TRBJ2-3; 8 bases are shared with TRBD2. V shed 7 bases and J 6 bases; nucleotides not matched to a gene: 9. Germline-derived CDR1 and CDR2 are DFQATT and SNEGSKA (reference sequence). The length of the CDR3 is 13 residues. The CDR3 reads CSVTRGRRDTQYF. CDR3 sequence (DNA): TGCAGTGTGACCCGCGGGAGGCGGGATACGCAGTATTTT.

This clonotype was found many times. V and J are TRBV5-1 and TRBJ2-7; weak D call: TRBD2 (6 bases). The germline V gene encodes CDR1 SGHRS and CDR2 YFSETQ. The CDR3 has 13 amino acids. The V end was cut by 3 bases, the J end by 2 bases, with 9 bases between. The CDR3 loop is CASSSGLAYEQYF. CDR3 coding DNA: TGCGCCAGCAGCTCGGGACTTGCCTACGAGCAGTACTTC.

The CDR3 spells CASSRTSSTDTQYF. DNA for the CDR3: TGTGCCAGCAGCCGGACAAGCAGCACAGATACGCAGTATTTT. The chain carries TRBV7-7 and TRBJ2-3, with TRBD1 as a possible D gene (5 bases). Per germline, CDR1 SSHAT and CDR2 FNYEAQ (reference sequence). The V end lost 5 bases, the J end lost 0 bases, and 9 bases lay between the germline ends. There are 14 residues in the CDR3.

The chain combines TRBV9 with TRBJ2-3; 12 nucleotides match TRBD2. J gave up 4 bases and V 5 bases, and 8 bases lay outside the gene matches. The CDR3 is made up of 16 amino acids. Germline V lookup: CDR1 SGDLS, CDR2 YYNGEE. DNA for the CDR3: TGTGCCAGCAGTGCTAGCGGGGGGGAAACCTCAGATACGCAGTATTTT. As protein: CASSASGGETSDTQYF.

This clonotype was counted only a few times. The V and J genes are TRBV12-3 or TRBV12-4 and TRBJ1-1; TRBD1 matches at 7 bases. The CDR3 contains 13 residues. The J segment lost 9 bases and the V segment lost 6 bases, leaving 10 bases of the junction unmatched. The CDR3, as DNA: TGTGCCAGCAGGCGTGACAGGGACGGGCAAGCTTTCTTT. It yields the protein CASRRDRDGQAFF.

The gene calls are TRBV7-2 and TRBJ1-1, with TRBD1 identical over 7 bases. The CDR3 has 14 amino acids. Germline V gene sequence: CDR1 SGHTA, CDR2 FQGNSA. V dropped 5 bases and J dropped 3; count of bases not matched to a gene: 6. This CDR3 is CASSPGQAYTEAFF. For the CDR3, the DNA is TGTGCCAGCAGCCCAGGACAGGCCTACACTGAAGCTTTCTTT.

This clonotype was counted at least ten times. The chain employs TRBV12-3 or TRBV12-4 and TRBJ2-2; TRBD1 matches 7 bases. V lost 7 bases to trimming and J lost 5 bases; unmatched junction nucleotides: 13. The CDR3 is 16 amino acids. The CDR3 region is CASNRPGQFTTGELFF. CDR3 nucleotides: TGTGCCAGCAACCGTCCGGGACAGTTTACTACCGGGGAGCTGTTTTTT.

The J gene is TRBJ2-1, the V gene TRBV12-3 or TRBV12-4; no definite D call. This CDR3 region has 18 residues. With 2 bases removed from V and 0 bases from J, the gap between germline ends came to 17 bases. The CDR3 DNA reads TGTGCCAGCAGTTTACCATTGGCTAGGATTAGCTCCTACAATGAGCAGTTCTTC. The encoded protein is CASSLPLARISSYNEQFF.